The entry below describes one TCR beta chain. The antigen remains unidentified. Gene names and germline match the mouse. The read ends 1 residue early relative to the CDR3; the germline J gene fills the gap. The sample is drawn from a study of tissue T cells after allogeneic stem cell transplantation. Study results and limitations: The patient cohort was small and clinically heterogeneous, with limited sampling depth. Alloreactivity or antigen specificity of tissue TCRs was not determined; some clones might be host cells.

Time point defined: mouse harvest day 14 after allogeneic transplant. Each mouse received 10^7 T-cell-depleted marrow cells plus 10^6 splenic CD5+ T cells by tail vein. Survey-depth TCRbeta CDR3 sequencing reported V/J genes and productive frequencies. The data were produced by immunoSEQ multiplex PCR, yet TCRdb's version contains in-frame clones alone and is incomplete. The sample yields about 7,700 clones, approximately 40% seen once. The V and J ends lost 0 bases and 6 bases, in that order; junction bases with no gene match: 4. Germline values: CDR1 MSHET, CDR2 SYDVDS. This CDR3 comprises 15 residues.

Sequenced input: skin. The chain is built from TRBV29 and TRBJ2-5; 9 nucleotides match TRBD1. The source of this sequence is a female BALB/c mouse given C57BL/6 T cells with graft-versus-host disease after an allogeneic hematopoietic cell transplant. CDR3 bases read: TGTGCTAGCAGTTTATCAAACAGGGGGCTTGACACCCAGTAC. Its protein is CASSLSNRGLDTQY. The complete CDR3 protein is CASSLSNRGLDTQYF.